This is a list of T cell receptor beta chains from one sample in a study of vaccination and CD4 T cells after COVID-19. TCRdb passed the PCR reads through MiXCR, listing each CDR3 protein once. The table has some 11,000 distinct CDR3 sequences, around 28% seen once; the top ten hold about a quarter. Which antigens these TCRs recognize remains unknown. Sequenced input: cultured CD4+ T cells from blood. The source of these receptors is a human donor with COVID-19. Both conserved end residues are part of each CDR3. The D gene is left open where the match is weak. Size is omitted from some rows. Given values are once, few, many or a class for expanded clones.

NA,TRBJ2-7,NA,TRBV7-2,CASSPGREQYF,TGTGCCAGCAGCCCAGGACGCGAGCAGTACTTC
few,TRBJ2-2,NA,TRBV10-3,CAIRQDSTNTGELFF,TGTGCCATCAGGCAGGACAGCACGAACACCGGGGAGCTGTTTTTT
NA,TRBJ1-4,NA,TRBV2,CASSQREKLFF,TGTGCCAGCAGTCAGCGGGAAAAACTGTTTTTT
NA,TRBJ1-2,TRBD1,TRBV11-3,CASSLRTGTYTF,TGTGCCAGCAGCCTGCGGACAGGGACCTACACCTTC
medium-sized,TRBJ1-2,TRBD1,TRBV20-1,CSARGQGNYGYTF,TGCAGTGCTAGGGGACAGGGGAACTATGGCTACACCTTC
few,TRBJ2-3,NA,TRBV6-1,CASSKLADTQYF,TGTGCCAGCAGTAAGCTAGCGGATACGCAGTATTTT
NA,TRBJ2-2,TRBD1,TRBV20-1,CSARGVGTANTGELFF,TGCAGTGCTAGAGGAGTAGGGACAGCAAACACCGGGGAGCTGTTTTTT
NA,TRBJ1-6,TRBD1,TRBV25-1,CASIPSGGRSPLHF,TGTGCCAGCATTCCCTCAGGGGGGAGGTCACCCCTCCACTTT
NA,TRBJ1-2,NA,TRBV24-1,CATRGGYTF,TGTGCCACACGGGGAGGCTACACCTTC
NA,TRBJ1-5,TRBD1,TRBV12-3/TRBV12-4,CASSLDRDQPQHF,TGTGCCAGCAGTCTGGACAGGGATCAGCCCCAGCATTTT
NA,TRBJ1-1,NA,TRBV11-1,CASSLWSGPNTEAFF,TGTGCCAGCAGCTTATGGTCGGGGCCTAACACTGAAGCTTTCTTT
NA,TRBJ1-6,NA,TRBV27,CASSYSYNSPLHF,TGTGCCAGCAGCTACTCCTATAATTCACCCCTCCACTTT
few,TRBJ1-5,TRBD1,TRBV19,CASSMDRGQPQHF,TGTGCCAGTAGTATGGACAGGGGCCAGCCCCAGCATTTT
medium-sized,TRBJ1-2,NA,TRBV2,CAGTEGGLRGYTF,TGTGCCGGGACGGAAGGGGGGTTACGTGGCTACACCTTC
few,TRBJ2-1,NA,TRBV7-6,CASSVLGTNEQFF,TGTGCTAGCAGCGTCCTTGGTACGAATGAGCAGTTCTTC
few,TRBJ1-2,NA,TRBV12-3/TRBV12-4,CASSLNTDSGYTF,TGTGCCAGCAGTTTAAATACAGACTCTGGCTACACCTTC
few,TRBJ1-3,NA,TRBV11-2,CASKHRVSGNTIYF,TGTGCCAGCAAACACAGGGTGTCCGGCAACACCATATATTTT
NA,TRBJ2-1,NA,TRBV27,CASSLSQTFYNEQFF,TGTGCCAGCAGTTTATCGCAGACCTTCTACAATGAGCAGTTCTTC
NA,TRBJ1-1,NA,TRBV6-1,CASRLLQAANTEAFF,TGTGCCAGCAGGCTGTTACAGGCCGCGAACACTGAAGCTTTCTTT
NA,TRBJ2-1,NA,TRBV2,CASTRRSNEQFF,TGTGCCAGCACGCGGAGGAGTAATGAGCAGTTCTTC
NA,TRBJ1-2,TRBD1,TRBV7-8,CASSFGQGFYGYTF,TGTGCCAGCAGCTTCGGACAGGGTTTCTATGGCTACACCTTC
NA,TRBJ2-5,NA,TRBV5-8,CASSFGGSETQYF,TGTGCCAGCAGCTTTGGTGGGTCGGAGACCCAGTACTTC
NA,TRBJ1-4,TRBD1,TRBV4-2,CASSQRSTLTGVEKLFF,TGTGCCAGCAGCCAGCGAAGTACCTTGACAGGGGTTGAAAAACTGTTTTTT
NA,TRBJ1-1,NA,TRBV19,CASNDGTTNTEAFF,TGTGCCAGTAATGATGGGACCACGAACACTGAAGCTTTCTTT
NA,TRBJ2-3,TRBD1,TRBV6-1,CASTEAGTGPDTQYF,TGTGCCAGCACCGAGGCGGGGACAGGGCCAGATACGCAGTATTTT
NA,TRBJ2-3,NA,TRBV7-3,CASSLTAGSSTDTQYF,TGTGCCAGCAGCTTAACGGCAGGGTCGAGCACAGATACGCAGTATTTT
few,TRBJ1-5,NA,TRBV6-1,CASSNPDSNQPQHF,TGTGCCAGCAGTAACCCGGATAGCAATCAGCCCCAGCATTTT
NA,TRBJ2-2,TRBD2,TRBV11-3,CASSLRLAGTGELFF,TGTGCCAGCAGCTTACGGCTAGCGGGCACCGGGGAGCTGTTTTTT
NA,TRBJ1-2,NA,TRBV7-8,CASSLEWTPGGYTF,TGTGCCAGCAGCTTAGAGTGGACCCCCGGGGGCTACACCTTC
NA,TRBJ2-3,NA,TRBV2,CASSEPRGFTDTQYF,TGTGCCAGCAGTGAACCCCGCGGATTCACAGATACGCAGTATTTT
NA,TRBJ2-3,NA,TRBV6-1,CASRDPKRSTDTQYF,TGTGCCAGCAGAGACCCAAAGAGGTCCACAGATACGCAGTATTTT
few,TRBJ1-6,TRBD1,TRBV5-4,CASSAAGTGGAYNSPLHF,TGTGCCAGCAGCGCGGCCGGGACAGGGGGCGCTTATAATTCACCCCTCCACTTT
NA,TRBJ2-3,NA,TRBV12-3/TRBV12-4,CASSLDRDTDTQYF,TGTGCCAGCAGTTTAGACAGGGACACAGATACGCAGTATTTT
NA,TRBJ2-1,TRBD2,TRBV15,CATSRGLAGVNEQFF,TGTGCCACCAGCAGAGGTCTAGCGGGGGTTAATGAGCAGTTCTTC
NA,TRBJ2-3,NA,TRBV28,CASSPTGQGGDTQYF,TGTGCCAGCAGCCCTACCGGGCAGGGGGGAGATACGCAGTATTTT
once,TRBJ2-3,NA,TRBV3-1,CASSQTRTNTDTQYF,TGTGCCAGCAGCCAAACCAGGACGAACACAGATACGCAGTATTTT
NA,TRBJ1-6,NA,TRBV7-9,CASSLVSADNSPLHF,TGTGCCAGCAGCTTAGTATCCGCCGATAATTCACCCCTCCACTTT
NA,TRBJ1-6,TRBD1,TRBV7-2,CASSPDRGEASPLHF,TGTGCCAGCAGCCCCGACAGGGGAGAGGCATCACCCCTCCACTTT
NA,TRBJ1-4,NA,TRBV20-1,CSARDPRRENEKLFF,TGCAGTGCTAGAGATCCCCGCAGAGAGAATGAAAAACTGTTTTTT
NA,TRBJ2-2,NA,TRBV7-9,CASSENTGELFF,TGTGCCAGCAGCGAGAACACCGGGGAGCTGTTTTTT
few,TRBJ1-5,NA,TRBV2,CASSSQSTFYSNQPQHF,TGTGCCAGCAGCTCGCAGTCAACCTTCTATAGCAATCAGCCCCAGCATTTT
NA,TRBJ2-3,NA,TRBV25-1,CASSEFTDTQYF,TGTGCCAGCAGTGAATTTACAGATACGCAGTATTTT
few,TRBJ2-3,TRBD1,TRBV6-1,CASRPQGSTDTQYF,TGTGCCAGCAGGCCACAGGGGAGCACAGATACGCAGTATTTT
few,TRBJ1-1,TRBD1,TRBV6-1,CASRVGTGREAFF,TGTGCCAGCAGGGTTGGGACAGGGCGAGAAGCTTTCTTT
NA,TRBJ1-5,NA,TRBV6-1,CASSVGQRYQPQHF,TGTGCCAGCAGTGTGGGGCAGAGGTATCAGCCCCAGCATTTT